Listed below are T cell receptor beta chains from one sample, sequenced in a study of CD8+ T cells in alopecia areata. This table comes from immunoSEQ multiplex PCR, and its TCRdb copy is limited to in-frame clones, with some not included. The sample consists of 180,000 or so clones, approximately 70% of them appearing once. This specimen was CD8+ T cells sorted from blood, taken at week 0. The receptors stem from a human donor with alopecia areata. Both conserved end residues are part of each CDR3. The D gene is left open where the match is weak. Rows give clone size only sometimes, using once, few, many, or a class for an expanded clone.

CDR3 protein: CASSPPTGPNTGELFF
CDR3 DNA: TGTGCCAGCAGCCCTCCCACAGGGCCGAACACCGGGGAGCTGTTTTTT
V gene: TRBV9
J gene: TRBJ2-2
clone size: NA
D gene: NA

CDR3 protein: CASSLEVGNYGYTF
CDR3 DNA: TGCGCCAGCAGCTTGGAGGTGGGAAACTATGGCTACACCTTC
V gene: TRBV5-1
J gene: TRBJ1-2
clone size: NA
D gene: NA

CDR3 protein: CASSSRRRGEKLFF
CDR3 DNA: TGTGCCAGCAGTTCCCGCCGGAGGGGGGAAAAACTGTTTTTT
V gene: TRBV27
J gene: TRBJ1-4
clone size: NA
D gene: NA

CDR3 protein: CSARGQSDGYTF
CDR3 DNA: TGCAGCGCGCGGGGACAGTCGGATGGCTACACCTTC
V gene: TRBV29-1
J gene: TRBJ1-2
clone size: few
D gene: TRBD1

CDR3 protein: CASSMDLIGTDTQYF
CDR3 DNA: TGTGCCAGTAGTATGGATCTGATCGGCACAGATACGCAGTATTTT
V gene: TRBV19
J gene: TRBJ2-3
clone size: few
D gene: NA

CDR3 protein: CASSPEGGGARNEQFF
CDR3 DNA: TGCGCCAGCAGCCCGGAGGGCGGGGGGGCTAGGAACGAGCAGTTCTTC
V gene: TRBV5-1
J gene: TRBJ2-1
clone size: NA
D gene: TRBD2

CDR3 protein: CASSITGFEAFF
CDR3 DNA: TGTGCCAGCAGCATTACAGGGTTTGAAGCTTTCTTT
V gene: TRBV7-2
J gene: TRBJ1-1
clone size: few
D gene: NA

CDR3 protein: CASSKDSYLTDTQYF
CDR3 DNA: TGTGCCAGCAGCAAGGACAGCTACCTGACAGATACGCAGTATTTT
V gene: TRBV5-6
J gene: TRBJ2-3
clone size: NA
D gene: NA

CDR3 protein: CASSQDPTSQETQYF
CDR3 DNA: TGCGCCAGCAGCCAAGATCCCACCTCCCAAGAGACCCAGTACTTC
V gene: TRBV4-1
J gene: TRBJ2-5
clone size: few
D gene: NA

CDR3 protein: CASSVGQGEEQYF
CDR3 DNA: TGTGCCAGCAGCGTGGGACAGGGGGAAGAGCAGTACTTC
V gene: TRBV9
J gene: TRBJ2-7
clone size: NA
D gene: TRBD1

CDR3 protein: CASSLYGGTEAFF
CDR3 DNA: TGTGCCAGCAGTTTATATGGGGGGACTGAAGCTTTCTTT
V gene: TRBV27
J gene: TRBJ1-1
clone size: NA
D gene: NA

CDR3 protein: CASSGGLLINTGELFF
CDR3 DNA: TGTGCCAGCAGCGGGGGACTCCTAATTAACACCGGGGAGCTGTTTTTT
V gene: TRBV11-2
J gene: TRBJ2-2
clone size: NA
D gene: NA